Only a few counts were recorded for the clone carrying this T cell receptor (beta chain). Sequenced by immunoSEQ multiplex PCR; TCRdb stores in-frame clones only, minus some. The data contain fewer than 200,000 clones, roughly four fifths of them singletons. This entry belongs to a study of blood T cell repertoires in COVID-19. Study context: PBMCs, B-cell-depleted T cells, or T cells provided the cDNA or gDNA that made up the material.

V was pared by 3 bases and J by 7 bases, with 0 bases of the junction left unmatched. This CDR3 is built from 13 residues. Germline loops: CDR1 SEHNR, CDR2 FQNEAQ (reference sequence). Seattle patients were enrolled while actively infected and followed longitudinally. Sequenced: peripheral blood. V gene TRBV7-9 combines with J gene TRBJ1-4; 9 nucleotides agree with TRBD1. This TCR was sampled from an elderly woman with COVID-19, enrolled during active disease. CDR3 sequence: CASSLGQGEKLFF. The DNA for the CDR3 is TGTGCCAGCAGCTTGGGACAGGGTGAAAAACTGTTTTTT.